The 32 T cell receptor beta chains below were found in one sample sequenced in a study of shared clonotypes between healthy human individuals. Clones were read by immunoSEQ multiplex PCR, and TCRdb kept only the in-frame ones, dropping some. In the table there are some 470,000 clones, less than 80% of which are singletons. The sequenced material came from PBMCs. The receptors derive from a woman aged 40 to 50 in good health. Some clones in this sample may be carry-over from other donors' samples.

The chain recombines TRBV9 with TRBJ2-5; D perhaps matches TRBD2 (5 bases). This CDR3 has 15 residues. Per the germline V gene, CDR1 is SGDLS and CDR2 is YYNGEE. V lost 4 bases and J 4 bases, leaving 17 bases between the germline ends. In DNA form, the CDR3 reads TGTGCCAGCAGCCGCTTGTCTAGCCTAGGAGAGACCCAGTACTTC. Translated, it gives CASSRLSSLGETQYF.

The chain links TRBV29-1 to TRBJ2-7; 10 nucleotides match TRBD2. In germline, CDR1 is SQVTM, CDR2 ANQGSEA. This CDR3 contains 15 residues. V lost 3 bases to trimming and J lost 0 bases; unmatched junction nucleotides: 5. CDR3 residues: CSVETGTSVSYEQYF. Here the CDR3 DNA reads TGCAGCGTTGAGACTGGGACTAGCGTCTCCTACGAGCAGTACTTC.

This rearrangement joins TRBV19 to TRBJ1-1, with TRBD1 as a possible D gene (5 bases). Trimming took 4 bases from V and 6 from J, leaving 18 bases between them. The CDR3 runs 15 residues. Germline V CDR1 and CDR2: LNHDA, SQIVND (reference sequence). CDR3 DNA sequence: TGTGCCAGTAGTACAGCCGGGACCCCCGACCCTGAAGCTTTCTTT. Its translation is CASSTAGTPDPEAFF. The full variable domain, in which reference TRBV19 and TRBJ1-1 provide the parts outside the CDR3, is DGGITQSPKYLFRKEGQNVTLSCEQNLNHDAMYWYRQDPGQGLRLIYYSQIVNDFQKGDIAEGYSVSREKKESFPLTVTSAQKNPTAFYLCASSTAGTPDPEAFFGQGTRLTVV.

As regards this clone: A read error may be the cause here, since a much bigger clone is one base away. J is TRBJ1-2 and V is TRBV27; D possibly corresponds to TRBD1 (5 bases). Trimming pared 0 bases from V and 7 bases from J, leaving 21 bases between. Germline V gives CDR1 MNHEY, CDR2 SMNVEV (reference sequence). There are 17 residues in the CDR3. In nucleotides, the CDR3 is TGTGCCAGCAGTTTATCTAATACGAGCCAGGGCGGCGGTGGCTACACCTTC. This codes for CASSLSNTSQGGGGYTF.

This chain uses TRBV2 with TRBJ2-5; 8 positions match TRBD1. This CDR3 contains 15 residues. Germline V gives CDR1 SNHLY, CDR2 FYNNEI. The V segment lost 2 bases and the J segment 6 bases; nucleotides outside the gene matches: 8. DNA for the CDR3: TGTGCCAGCAGTGAATTGGGACAGGAGGTAAAGACCCAGTACTTC. As protein: CASSELGQEVKTQYF.

In nucleotides, the CDR3 is TGTGCCAGCAGTTTTACGACGGGACCCTACGAGCAGTACTTC. Protein sequence: CASSFTTGPYEQYF. The chain combines TRBV27 with TRBJ2-7, with D tentatively TRBD1 or TRBD2 (5 bases each). Trimming shortened V by 3 bases and J by 2 bases, and 11 bases separated the two germline ends. The germline V gene encodes CDR1 MNHEY and CDR2 SMNVEV (reference sequence). The CDR3 has 14 residues.

The chain has TRBV27 and TRBJ2-7, with D possibly being TRBD2 (5 bases). There are 14 residues in the CDR3. Trimming stripped 2 bases from V and 2 bases from J, with 10 bases between. Looked up from germline, CDR1 is MNHEY and CDR2 is SMNVEV (reference sequence). The CDR3: CASSLGGSTYEQYF. CDR3 nucleotide sequence: TGTGCCAGCAGTTTAGGTGGGAGTACCTACGAGCAGTACTTC.

The chain joins TRBV6-1 to TRBJ2-1, with TRBD1 matching 8 bases. Looked up from germline, CDR1 is MNHNS and CDR2 is SASEGT. The CDR3 totals 14 residues. Unmatched junction bases numbered 9, after V lost 6 bases and J lost 8 bases. CDR3 in DNA: TGTGCCAGCAGGGGACAGGTCTATCGGGATGAGCAGTTCTTC. Translated, it gives CASRGQVYRDEQFF.

This clone has only one observation. The chain's CDR3 is CASSPQNSGNTIYF. CDR3 coding DNA: TGTGCCAGCTCACCGCAGAACTCTGGAAACACCATATATTTT. The gene calls are TRBV18 and TRBJ1-3; D gene ambiguous. Germline V lookup: CDR1 KGHSH, CDR2 LQKENI. V was trimmed by 3 bases and J by 0 bases, leaving 6 bases between them. CDR3 length: 14 amino acids.

The chain has TRBV5-1 and TRBJ2-1, with a possible D match to TRBD2 (6 bases). Germline values: CDR1 SGHRS, CDR2 YFSETQ. This CDR3 contains 15 residues. The germline V and J ends were trimmed by 7 bases and 3 bases, with 17 bases remaining between them. Here the CDR3 reads CASRQGTGGYNEQFF. The CDR3 coding sequence is TGCGCCAGCCGACAAGGGACTGGCGGCTACAATGAGCAGTTCTTC.

This sequence joins TRBV28 and TRBJ1-5; weak D call: TRBD1 (5 bases). The CDR3 covers 19 residues. Trimming left V 2 bases short and J 0 bases short, with 20 bases between. Germline CDR1 is MDHEN and CDR2 is SYDVKM. The chain's CDR3 is CASSLLSGTSAYSNQPQHF. CDR3 coding DNA: TGTGCCAGCAGTTTACTGAGCGGGACGAGCGCTTATAGCAATCAGCCCCAGCATTTT.

The chain recombines TRBV9 with TRBJ1-4; D might be TRBD1 (5 bases). V gave up 3 bases and J gave up 4 bases, with 10 bases separating them. There are 14 residues in the CDR3. CDR1 is SGDLS and CDR2 is YYNGEE in the germline V gene. The CDR3 coding sequence is TGTGCCAGCAGCGGGGGACCAAGTAATGAAAAACTGTTTTTT. Residues: CASSGGPSNEKLFF.

The rearrangement joins TRBV29-1 to TRBJ2-1; the match to TRBD2 covers 14 bases. The CDR3 extends over 13 amino acids. The junction had 2 bases not matched to a gene; V was cut back by 7 bases and J by 6 bases. Germline CDR1 and CDR2: SQVTM and ANQGSEA. This chain's CDR3 is CSAGTSGSNEQFF. The CDR3 coding sequence is TGCAGCGCCGGGACTAGCGGGAGCAATGAGCAGTTCTTC.

This clone was seen just once. The chain employs TRBV27 and TRBJ2-7, with D possibly matching TRBD2 (5 bases). Between the trimmed V and J ends, which lost 5 bases and 4 bases, there was a span of 15 bases. The CDR3 runs 14 residues. CDR1 is MNHEY, CDR2 SMNVEV, per germline (reference sequence). CDR3: CASSTGGPGYEQYF. The DNA for the CDR3 is TGTGCCAGCAGTACGGGCGGGCCTGGGTACGAGCAGTACTTC.

As regards this clone: With only one base between it and a far larger clone, this is likely a read error. This rearrangement joins TRBV4-1 to TRBJ2-3, with D tentatively TRBD2 (6 bases). The CDR3 runs to 17 residues. Trimming removed 4 bases from V and 3 bases from J, with 20 bases in between. Germline-derived CDR1 and CDR2 are MGHRA and YSYEKL. In DNA form, the CDR3 reads TGCGCCAGCAGCCCCCAGAGGGTCGGGACTGAGACAGATACGCAGTATTTT. It yields the protein CASSPQRVGTETDTQYF.

This clone occurred a few times. This rearrangement joins TRBV11-2 to TRBJ2-7; the D gene is possibly TRBD1 (6 bases). Deletions cut 1 base from V and 8 bases from J, with 15 bases between. The CDR3 length is 14 residues. Germline lookup yields CDR1 SGHAT and CDR2 FQNNGV. CDR3 nucleotide sequence: TGTGCCAGCAGCTTAGGAGGGGGTGTTGTTAAGCAGTACTTC. This translates into CASSLGGGVVKQYF.

The rearrangement uses TRBV30 and TRBJ1-6, with 9 bases that match TRBD1. The germline V gene has CDR1 GTSNPN and CDR2 SVGIG (reference sequence). The CDR3 is 13 amino acids. The V and J ends lost 6 bases and 10 bases, in that order; junction bases with no gene match: 7. The CDR3 bases are TGTGCCTGCCACGGGACAGGGCGATCACCCCTCCACTTT. It yields the protein CACHGTGRSPLHF.

J is TRBJ1-1 and V is TRBV28; D perhaps matches TRBD1 (6 bases). Trimming stripped 5 bases from V and 4 bases from J, with 20 bases between. The CDR3 is 16 amino acids. Per germline, CDR1 MDHEN and CDR2 SYDVKM. CDR3 protein: CASSVLFQGPSTEAFF. The CDR3 DNA reads as TGTGCCAGCAGTGTACTCTTCCAGGGGCCGAGCACTGAAGCTTTCTTT.

The V call is TRBV5-1, the J call TRBJ2-1; TRBD2 aligns across 9 bases. This CDR3 spans 15 amino acids. Germline values: CDR1 SGHRS, CDR2 YFSETQ. Unmatched junction bases numbered 6, after V lost 0 bases and J lost 8 bases. In DNA, the CDR3 is TGCGCCAGCAGCTTGGCTATTAGCGGGAGAGATGAGCAGTTCTTC. Protein sequence: CASSLAISGRDEQFF.

This clone was seen only a few times. The chain combines TRBV11-2 with TRBJ2-2; 9 nucleotides agree with TRBD2. CDR1 and CDR2 from the germline V gene are SGHAT and FQNNGV. The CDR3 has 16 amino acids. V lost 6 bases, J lost 1 base, and 6 bases stayed unmatched. In DNA form, the CDR3 reads TGTGCCAGCAGTTCAACTAGCGGGTGGAACACCGGGGAGCTGTTTTTT. It specifies CASSSTSGWNTGELFF.

Only a few counts were recorded for this clone. The rearrangement joins TRBV9 to TRBJ1-4; D ambiguous. This CDR3 region has 16 residues. V was clipped by 0 bases and J by 4 bases, with 13 bases between them. CDR1 is SGDLS and CDR2 is YYNGEE in the germline V gene. The chain's CDR3 is CASSVASDGYNEKLFF. The CDR3 nucleotides read TGTGCCAGCAGCGTAGCATCCGACGGATATAATGAAAAACTGTTTTTT.

This chain joins TRBV28 and TRBJ2-5, with D maybe TRBD2 (7 bases). CDR3 length: 12 amino acids. V was cut by 7 bases and J by 11 bases, with 17 bases left in between. Germline CDR1 MDHEN, CDR2 SYDVKM. The CDR3 sequence: CASKRGAVGQYF. DNA of the CDR3: TGTGCCAGCAAACGGGGGGCAGTTGGTCAGTACTTC. Supplemented by reference TRBV28 and TRBJ2-5, the full variable domain reads DVKVTQSSRYLVKRTGEKVFLECVQDMDHENMFWYRQDPGLGLRLIYFSYDVKMKEKGDIPEGYSVSREKKERFSLILESASTNQTSMYLCASKRGAVGQYFGPGTRLLVL.

This clone was recorded many times. Other nucleotide sequences in the sample specify the same CDR3. The V and J genes are TRBV29-1 and TRBJ1-4; 9 bases align to TRBD1. V shed 3 bases, J shed 8 bases, and the junction held 7 bases outside the gene matches. The CDR3 runs 14 residues. Per the germline V gene, CDR1 is SQVTM and CDR2 is ANQGSEA. The CDR3: CSVDTGQGQEKLFF. CDR3 coding DNA: TGCAGCGTTGATACGGGACAGGGTCAAGAAAAACTGTTTTTT.

This clone was counted a single time. The J gene is TRBJ2-1, the V gene TRBV6-6; maybe TRBD2 (6 bases). In germline, CDR1 is MNHNY, CDR2 SVGAGI (reference sequence). The CDR3 has 14 amino acids. V was pared by 5 bases and J by 7 bases, with 15 bases between. The CDR3 bases are TGTGCCAGCAGTCGCTTTTTGGGGGGAAATGAGCAGTTCTTC. This sequence encodes CASSRFLGGNEQFF.

The chain joins TRBV6-6 to TRBJ2-3; D gene uncertain. Germline V CDR1 and CDR2: MNHNY, SVGAGI (reference sequence). V was shortened by 7 bases and J by 0 bases, with 8 bases between the two germline ends. This CDR3 comprises 13 residues. Here the CDR3 reads CASIDISTDTQYF. CDR3 in DNA: TGTGCCAGCATCGACATAAGCACAGATACGCAGTATTTT.

V and J are TRBV10-3 and TRBJ2-2, with no clear D. Per the germline V gene, CDR1 is ENHRY and CDR2 is SYGVKD. The CDR3 runs 12 residues. Between the trimmed V and J ends, which lost 11 bases and 0 bases, there was a span of 7 bases. CDR3 sequence reads: CAAGPNTGELFF. As DNA, the CDR3 is TGTGCCGCCGGACCGAACACCGGGGAGCTGTTTTTT.

This chain joins TRBV7-2 and TRBJ2-3; 8 nucleotides agree with TRBD2. After removal of 2 bases from V and 2 bases from J, the junction contained 6 bases not matched to a gene. The germline gives CDR1 SGHTA, CDR2 FQGNSA. CDR3 size: 16 residues. The CDR3 is CASSLNGGLVTDTQYF. CDR3 DNA sequence: TGTGCCAGCAGCTTAAATGGGGGACTAGTCACAGATACGCAGTATTTT.

V usage is TRBV7-3 and J usage is TRBJ2-5; the D gene is possibly TRBD1 (6 bases). From germline, CDR1 is SGHTA and CDR2 FQGTGA. The CDR3 is made up of 16 amino acids. V was shortened by 2 bases and J by 2 bases, with 15 bases between the two germline ends. The CDR3 DNA is TGTGCCAGCAGCTTAGAACTACAGGGCCCACAAGAGACCCAGTACTTC. This translates into CASSLELQGPQETQYF.

This clone came up once. V and J are TRBV10-3 and TRBJ2-5, with a tentative D call TRBD2 (6 bases). Trimming took off 10 bases at V and 1 base at J, with 13 bases between the two ends. Germline assignment: CDR1 ENHRY and CDR2 SYGVKD. The CDR3 has 13 amino acids. CDR3 sequence: CATRLGGQETQYF. The CDR3 DNA reads TGTGCCACACGGCTGGGGGGCCAAGAGACCCAGTACTTC.

The chain has TRBV30 and TRBJ2-7; the D is unclear. The CDR3 loop spans 13 amino acids. With 4 bases removed from V and 2 bases from J, the gap between germline ends came to 12 bases. The germline V gene encodes CDR1 GTSNPN and CDR2 SVGIG (reference sequence). The CDR3 region has the DNA TGTGCCTGGAACCCACAGCCTACCTACGAGCAGTACTTC. As protein: CAWNPQPTYEQYF.

The chain couples TRBV28 to TRBJ2-3, with a weak D call TRBD2 (5 bases). CDR1 MDHEN and CDR2 SYDVKM come from the germline V gene. CDR3 length: 14 residues. V gave up 6 bases and J gave up 2 bases, with 12 bases separating them. In DNA form, the CDR3 reads TGTGCCAGCAGACTAGGCGGGCTCACAGATACGCAGTATTTT. Amino acid sequence: CASRLGGLTDTQYF.

The rearrangement links TRBV7-9 to TRBJ1-5; 8 bases are shared with TRBD1. CDR1 and CDR2 from the germline V gene are SEHNR and FQNEAQ (reference sequence). V dropped 5 bases and J dropped 8; count of bases not matched to a gene: 5. This CDR3 comprises 13 residues. CDR3 sequence: CASSRTGREPQHF. The DNA of the CDR3 is TGTGCCAGCAGCAGGACAGGGCGGGAGCCCCAGCATTTT.